This T cell receptor (beta chain) was observed in a study of blood T cell repertoires in COVID-19. Study-wide background: In each case, the material was cDNA or gDNA derived from T cells, B-cell-depleted T cells, or PBMCs.

Original analysis: Estimation of nucleated cell counts was performed using reference gene primer amplification. Using immunoSEQ multiplex PCR, the repertoire was profiled, and TCRdb retains in-frame clones only, with some absent. V and J calls and clone size are as listed in that table; D and trimming were resolved from the DNA. The data contain hundreds of thousands of clones, about 87% of them singletons. V gave up 1 base and J gave up 5 bases; unmatched junction bases: 7. From germline, CDR1 is KGHDR and CDR2 SFDVKD. The CDR3 runs 15 residues. What was sequenced was peripheral blood. The TCR was taken from a woman in her late teens or twenties with acute or convalescent COVID-19. The rearrangement links TRBV24-1 to TRBJ2-7; 7 nucleotides match TRBD2. CDR3 in DNA: TGTGCCACCAGTGATTTCGAGGGAGGGCGGAACGAGCAGTACTTC. Translating it yields CATSDFEGGRNEQYF.